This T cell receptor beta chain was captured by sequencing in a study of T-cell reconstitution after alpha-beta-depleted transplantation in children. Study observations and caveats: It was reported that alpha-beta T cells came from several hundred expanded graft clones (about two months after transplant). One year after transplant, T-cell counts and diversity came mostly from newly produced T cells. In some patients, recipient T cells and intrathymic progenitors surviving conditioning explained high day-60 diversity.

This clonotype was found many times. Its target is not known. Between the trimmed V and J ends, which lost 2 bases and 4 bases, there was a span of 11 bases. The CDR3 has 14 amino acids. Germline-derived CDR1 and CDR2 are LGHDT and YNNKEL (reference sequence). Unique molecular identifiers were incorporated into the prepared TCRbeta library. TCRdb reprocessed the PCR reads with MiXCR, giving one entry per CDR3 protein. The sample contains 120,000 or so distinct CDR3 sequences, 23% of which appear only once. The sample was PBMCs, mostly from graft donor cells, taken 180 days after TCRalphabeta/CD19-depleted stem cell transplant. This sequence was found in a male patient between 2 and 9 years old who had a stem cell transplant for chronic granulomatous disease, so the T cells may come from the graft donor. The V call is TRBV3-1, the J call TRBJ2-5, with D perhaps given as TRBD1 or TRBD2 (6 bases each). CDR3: CASSQIGGRETQYF. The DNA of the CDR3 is TGTGCCAGCAGCCAAATCGGGGGCAGAGAGACCCAGTACTTC.